Below, one T cell receptor beta chain is given with its context. Which antigen it targets is not known. No qualities accompany the bases; no much larger clone lies one base away. The same CDR3 is also encoded by other DNA sequences in this sample. In light of the paper, this sample's time point label describes: baseline before first vaccination. Samples from vaccinated people were obtained from the UK trials COV001 and COV002, which included a single-blind randomized controlled phase 2/3 trial of AZD1222 (ChAdOx1 nCoV-19) in healthy adults. For TCRbeta chain sequencing, PBMC samples were collected from trial participants at day 0 and at day 28 after the second dose. This sample was taken from a study of T cell responses to AZD1222 COVID-19 vaccine (dated by TCRdb to the early 2020s). Concerning the study at large: AZD1222 recipients given second doses at about 4 weeks or at about 12 weeks were pooled, since spike-specific TCR depth and breadth were not found to differ between the two schedules. A total of about 230 trial participants underwent TCR sequencing, of whom some 210 received two doses of AZD1222 and about 26 received two doses of the MenACWY control vaccine. Trial participants were enrolled into age subgroups of 18-55, 56-69 and 70-plus years, which contained 148, 28 and 57 TCR-sequenced participants, respectively. What the work shows at the level of the full study, not this receptor alone: Reportedly, close to half of the unique spike-specific TCRs recognized epitopes lying outside the regions that are mutated in the B.1.351 and B.1.1.7 variants. Only five to seven AZD1222 recipients were SARS-CoV-2 seropositive at baseline, limiting conclusions about previously exposed vaccinees. Because no samples from the day 14 peak response were available, repertoires could be characterized only after the peak T cell response. Vaccine-associated CD4 TCRs spanned the whole spike protein, with dominant responses in regions 160-218 and 743-854. Participants were mostly white British, with more females than males. The authors suggested clonal diversity may have been underestimated. Spike-specific TCR breadth and depth rose significantly after two AZD1222 doses compared with day 0 and with MenACWY recipients. In the small 56-69-year group, the increase in depth fell short of significance, most likely because of low power.

The CDR3 regions of human TCRbeta chains were analyzed by immunosequencing. Processing in the source paper ran as follows. Repertoire TCRs were checked for matches against a reference library of SARS-CoV-2-specific TCRs that had been generated using the MIRA antigen-specificity platform. Breadth was defined as the fraction of unique TCRs that were SARS-CoV-2-associated, and depth was defined as the fraction of total T cells that were SARS-CoV-2-associated. Using the MIRA data, every spike-specific TCR was mapped to the spike region that the TCR reacted to and assigned to either a CD4 or a CD8 class. Log10-transformed breadth and depth values were compared by one-way ANOVA with Sidak's multiple comparisons tests. The clones in this table, taken by TCRdb from immuneACCESS, are in-frame only. Not every clone is retained; where verified, under half of the shortfall comes from an unresolved V gene, and the cause of the rest is unknown. V and J calls and clone size are copied from that table; D and trimming were computed from the DNA. This sample has around 150,000 clones in its table, and around 94% of those were observed once. Over 1% of the sample is held by the ten biggest clonotypes.

The junction carries 13 bases between V and J, which are trimmed by 6 bases and 2 bases respectively. From a lookup of the germline V gene (reference sequence), CDR1 and CDR2 are LNHDA and SQIVND. From its cysteine to its phenylalanine, the CDR3 spans 14 amino acids. Only the CDR3 portion is preserved as DNA: 42 bases, with reading frame beginning at the first base. The TCR comes from an adult in good health. The sequence links TRBV19 to TRBJ1-2; the D gene identity is not certain. The sample consisted of peripheral blood, taken on day 0 of AZD1222 vaccination. CDR3 loop: CASSPQTANYGYTF. The DNA reads TGTGCCAGTAGCCCCCAAACAGCAAACTATGGCTACACCTTC.